The next 29 T cell receptor beta chains were all read from a single sample in a study of response to subunit inactivated influenza vaccine. TCRdb redid the calling of the RT-PCR reads with MiXCR, one entry per CDR3 protein. The sample holds about half a million distinct CDR3 sequences; 9.5% to 12% are singletons and the top ten take about 12%. Sequences were derived from PBMCs from blood, sampled 45 days after vaccination. These receptors were collected from a man aged 45-65 years who received an inactivated influenza vaccine.

This clonotype was observed many times. The rearrangement links TRBV4-1 to TRBJ2-2, with D possibly matching TRBD1 (5 bases). The CDR3 consists of 15 residues. Trimming took off 1 base at V and 4 bases at J, with 10 bases between the two ends. The V gene's germline CDR1 is MGHRA and CDR2 YSYEKL. The CDR3 DNA reads as TGCGCCAGCAGCCAAGGCAGGGAACCCACCGGGGAGCTGTTTTTT. It translates to CASSQGREPTGELFF.

The chain is built from TRBV10-2 and TRBJ2-5, with D perhaps TRBD1 (5 bases). Trimming pared 6 bases from V and 0 bases from J, leaving 20 bases between. The CDR3 covers 17 residues. Looked up from germline, CDR1 is WSHSY and CDR2 is SAAADI. CDR3 DNA sequence: TGCGCCAGCAGCCCCTCAGCCAGGGTGCGGTACCAAGAGACCCAGTACTTC. This codes for CASSPSARVRYQETQYF.

This sequence joins TRBV4-1 and TRBJ1-3; maybe TRBD1 (5 bases). The germline V and J ends were trimmed by 6 bases and 2 bases, with 17 bases remaining between them. Per the germline V gene, CDR1 is MGHRA and CDR2 is YSYEKL. The CDR3 loop spans 16 amino acids. The CDR3 spells CASRTYEGTAGNTIYF. The CDR3 DNA sequence: TGCGCCAGCAGGACGTATGAGGGGACGGCTGGAAACACCATATATTTT.

This chain uses TRBV10-3 with TRBJ1-5, with 10 positions matching TRBD1. Germline V gene sequence: CDR1 ENHRY, CDR2 SYGVKD. Germline trimming cut 11 bases from V and 3 bases from J; bases unmatched to any gene: 4. The CDR3 is 13 residues long. DNA of the CDR3: TGTGCCTCCGGGACAGGGGTCAATCAGCCCCAGCATTTT. Translation: CASGTGVNQPQHF.

This clonotype was seen only a few times. The chain couples TRBV4-3 to TRBJ2-7; TRBD2 agrees at 11 bases. V dropped 1 base and J dropped 2; count of bases not matched to a gene: 10. Germline V gene sequence: CDR1 LGHNA, CDR2 YSLEER. The CDR3 runs to 18 residues. CDR3 in DNA: TGCGCCAGCAGCCAAGGGAGATCCGGGACTAGCGGAACCTACGAGCAGTACTTC. It codes for CASSQGRSGTSGTYEQYF.

V usage is TRBV11-3 and J usage is TRBJ2-1; D gene unclear. The V gene lost 5 bases and the J gene lost 10 bases, with 15 bases spanning the gap. The CDR3 length is 13 residues. Looked up from germline, CDR1 is SGHNT and CDR2 is YENEEA. CDR3 region: CASSTMQLGEQFF. CDR3 nucleotide sequence: TGTGCCAGCAGCACCATGCAGTTGGGCGAGCAGTTCTTC.

A few counts support this clonotype. The chain employs TRBV5-6 and TRBJ1-1; D may be TRBD1 (6 bases). CDR1 and CDR2 (germline): SGHDT, YYEEEE. This CDR3 spans 15 amino acids. Deletions cut 3 bases from V and 0 bases from J, with 12 bases between. The CDR3 region has the DNA TGTGCCAGCAGCTCACCCCAGGGGTTGAACACTGAAGCTTTCTTT. Residues: CASSSPQGLNTEAFF.

In this sample, this clonotype turned up a few times. The chain is built from TRBV30 and TRBJ2-2; tentative D call: TRBD1 (5 bases). This CDR3 region has 15 residues. V gave up 6 bases and J gave up 0 bases, with 14 bases separating them. Germline-derived CDR1 and CDR2 are GTSNPN and SVGIG (reference sequence). CDR3 amino acids: CACQFGATNTGELFF. The CDR3 DNA reads TGTGCCTGCCAGTTTGGGGCCACGAACACCGGGGAGCTGTTTTTT.

This clonotype was recorded a few times. This chain joins TRBV7-2 and TRBJ2-5, with D tentatively TRBD2 (6 bases). Trimming pared 4 bases from V and 4 bases from J, leaving 16 bases between. CDR1 and CDR2 (germline): SGHTA, FQGNSA. This CDR3 spans 15 amino acids. In DNA, the CDR3 is TGTGCCAGCAGCTCAAACCCGGGACTCCTAGAGACCCAGTACTTC. Translating it yields CASSSNPGLLETQYF.

This clonotype has at least ten counts. This chain connects TRBV12-3 or TRBV12-4 to TRBJ2-1; 7 bases agree with TRBD2. The CDR3 loop spans 15 amino acids. The V and J ends lost 5 bases and 1 base, in that order; junction bases with no gene match: 5. In DNA, the CDR3 is TGTGCCAGCAGTCATAGCGGGTCTTCCTACAATGAGCAGTTCTTC. Its protein product is CASSHSGSSYNEQFF.

A few counts support this clonotype. The gene calls are TRBV28 and TRBJ1-2; tentatively, D is TRBD1 (5 bases). The germline V gene encodes CDR1 MDHEN and CDR2 SYDVKM. The CDR3 spans 14 residues. V was trimmed by 5 bases and J by 6 bases, leaving 16 bases between them. The CDR3, as DNA: TGTGCCAGCAGTCGGACATTATCAGCTCATGGCTACACCTTC. Translated: CASSRTLSAHGYTF.

In its sample, this clonotype was seen a few times. This chain links TRBV5-1 with TRBJ2-3; 14 positions agree with TRBD2. Germline V CDR1 and CDR2: SGHRS, YFSETQ. The CDR3 is 17 amino acids. The ends lost 3 bases at V and 4 bases at J; junction bases unmatched: 7. CDR3 residues: CASSSLTSGGVADTQYF. The CDR3 nucleotides are TGCGCCAGCAGCTCGCTGACTAGCGGGGGGGTCGCAGATACGCAGTATTTT.

CDR3 protein: CASSLKSSGEGEQFF. CDR3 nucleotides: TGCGCCAGCAGCTTGAAGTCTAGCGGGGAGGGTGAGCAGTTCTTC. The rearrangement links TRBV5-1 to TRBJ2-1, with 9 positions matching TRBD2. The V segment lost 1 base and the J segment 9 bases; nucleotides outside the gene matches: 8. This CDR3 region has 15 residues. In germline, CDR1 is SGHRS, CDR2 YFSETQ.

The chain has TRBV24-1 and TRBJ1-5, with no clear D. V dropped 9 bases and J dropped 11 bases, with 7 bases sitting between them. This CDR3 region has 9 residues. CDR1 KGHDR and CDR2 SFDVKD come from the germline V gene. The CDR3 DNA sequence: TGTGCCACCGTAGAGGCCCAGCATTTT. This encodes CATVEAQHF.

This clonotype has a count of ten or more. The V gene is TRBV12-3 or TRBV12-4, the J gene TRBJ2-3, with TRBD2 identical over 11 bases. CDR3 size: 16 residues. Germline trimming cut 5 bases from V and 2 bases from J; bases unmatched to any gene: 6. The CDR3 DNA sequence: TGTGCCAGCAGTGTCTATAGCGGGGGGGCCACAGATACGCAGTATTTT. This sequence encodes CASSVYSGGATDTQYF.

This clonotype was recorded at least ten times. The J gene is TRBJ2-3, the V gene TRBV12-3 or TRBV12-4; the D gene could be TRBD1 or TRBD2 (5 bases each). The CDR3 runs to 16 residues. V was pared by 5 bases and J by 3 bases, with 18 bases between. The CDR3 spells CASSPLAREGTDTQYF. CDR3 sequence (DNA): TGTGCCAGCAGTCCCCTCGCCCGTGAGGGGACAGATACGCAGTATTTT.

This clonotype was detected many times. Written as DNA, the CDR3 is TGTGCCAGCAGCTTAGTACCCAGGTTCGATGAGCAGTTCTTC. Translated: CASSLVPRFDEQFF. This chain joins TRBV7-2 and TRBJ2-1; D gene unclear. The CDR3 consists of 14 residues. Trimming took off 1 base at V and 8 bases at J, with 12 bases between the two ends. Germline loops: CDR1 SGHTA, CDR2 FQGNSA.

This chain connects TRBV2 to TRBJ2-7, with 11 bases lining up with TRBD2. Trimming took 5 bases from V and 4 from J; bases not matched to a gene: 10. The CDR3 has 16 amino acids. Germline V gene lookup returns CDR1 SNHLY and CDR2 FYNNEI. CDR3 protein: CASSTTTSGNPYEQYF. In DNA, the CDR3 is TGTGCCAGCAGTACAACGACTAGCGGGAACCCTTACGAGCAGTACTTC.

This sequence joins TRBV11-2 and TRBJ2-3; 9 positions agree with TRBD2. Germline V gene lookup returns CDR1 SGHAT and CDR2 FQNNGV. V shed 2 bases, J shed 0 bases, and the junction held 6 bases outside the gene matches. The CDR3 consists of 17 residues. CDR3 DNA sequence: TGTGCCAGCAGCTTAATGTGGACTAGCGCAAGCACAGATACGCAGTATTTT. Amino acid sequence: CASSLMWTSASTDTQYF.

The DNA of the CDR3 is TGTGCCAGTATGGGGGGACCGAACACTGAAGCTTTCTTT. Translation gives CASMGGPNTEAFF. The V and J genes are TRBV19 and TRBJ1-1, with D possibly matching TRBD1 (5 bases). V was clipped by 7 bases and J by 1 base, with 10 bases between them. The germline gives CDR1 LNHDA, CDR2 SQIVND (reference sequence). There are 13 residues in the CDR3.

Comments on this clonotype: A clone one base away is much larger, so this may be a read error. The gene calls are TRBV20-1 and TRBJ2-3; TRBD1 aligns across 9 bases. The CDR3 contains 16 residues. From germline, CDR1 is DFQATT and CDR2 SNEGSKA (reference sequence). J gave up 8 bases and V 0 bases, and 12 bases lay outside the gene matches. The CDR3, as DNA: TGCAGTGCTAGAGACACAACAGGGGGCGCGGGGGTTACGCAGTATTTT. Translated, it gives CSARDTTGGAGVTQYF.

There are many counts of this clonotype. The chain recombines TRBV12-3 or TRBV12-4 with TRBJ2-7; D might be TRBD2 (5 bases). Trimming took off 4 bases at V and 3 bases at J, with 16 bases between the two ends. The CDR3 length is 15 residues. CDR3 bases: TGTGCCAGCAGTTCGCCGGGAACATTTGACTACGAGCAGTACTTC. As protein: CASSSPGTFDYEQYF.

The chain employs TRBV6-2 or TRBV6-3 and TRBJ1-1; D gene unclear. Germline CDR1 is MNHEY and CDR2 is SVGEGT. The CDR3 spans 12 residues. V lost 1 base to trimming and J lost 4 bases, with 4 bases between them. The CDR3 coding sequence is TGTGCCAGCAGTTACTGGGGCACTGAAGCTTTCTTT. It encodes CASSYWGTEAFF.

This chain uses TRBV12-3 or TRBV12-4 with TRBJ1-5; no reliable D call. The CDR3 has 14 residues. Trimming shortened V by 3 bases and J by 0 bases, and 6 bases separated the two germline ends. The CDR3, as DNA: TGTGCCAGCAGTTTTTCGGATAGCAATCAGCCCCAGCATTTT. Its translation is CASSFSDSNQPQHF.

In its sample, this clonotype was seen a few times. The CDR3 protein is CSAVQTGLEQFF. CDR3 DNA: TGCAGTGCAGTCCAAACAGGGCTTGAGCAGTTCTTC. This chain uses TRBV20-1 with TRBJ2-1; the D gene is possibly TRBD1 (6 bases). The ends were cut back, 6 bases at V and 9 bases at J, with 15 bases in the middle. This CDR3 spans 12 amino acids. Germline V gives CDR1 DFQATT, CDR2 SNEGSKA (reference sequence).

The V gene is TRBV10-3, the J gene TRBJ2-1, with TRBD2 matching 8 bases. This CDR3 is 16 amino acids long. The V and J ends lost 3 bases and 5 bases, in that order; junction bases with no gene match: 9. Germline-derived CDR1 and CDR2 are ENHRY and SYGVKD. This chain's CDR3 is CAISDSGAGAHNEQFF. The CDR3 nucleotides are TGTGCCATCAGTGACTCCGGAGCGGGAGCACACAATGAGCAGTTCTTC.

DNA of the CDR3: TGTGCCAGCAGCACGGTCTCTCAAGAGACCCAGTACTTC. Protein sequence: CASSTVSQETQYF. This sequence joins TRBV7-7 and TRBJ2-5, with D unresolved. Per germline, CDR1 SSHAT and CDR2 FNYEAQ (reference sequence). Trimming removed 5 bases at V and 2 bases at J, with 9 bases between. CDR3 length: 13 amino acids.

This clonotype was detected a few times. The chain uses TRBV7-2 and TRBJ2-5; TRBD2 matches at 12 bases. CDR3 length: 14 residues. The V gene's germline CDR1 is SGHTA and CDR2 FQGNSA. V was pared by 0 bases and J by 14 bases, with 7 bases of the junction left unmatched. Written as DNA, the CDR3 is TGTGCCAGCAGCTTAGCGGGACTAGCGGGCTCACTTTACTTC. Protein sequence: CASSLAGLAGSLYF.

The chain combines TRBV7-2 with TRBJ1-1; no definite D call. The CDR3 runs to 15 residues. The germline V gene encodes CDR1 SGHTA and CDR2 FQGNSA. Trimming removed 1 base from V and 0 bases from J, with 9 bases in between. The CDR3 loop is CASSLVRAVNTEAFF. Here the CDR3 DNA reads TGTGCCAGCAGCTTAGTGAGGGCAGTGAACACTGAAGCTTTCTTT.